This is a list of T cell receptor beta chains from one sample in a study of CD8 T cells in ankylosing spondylitis. TCRdb re-derived calls from the 5' RACE reads in MiXCR, one entry per CDR3 protein. The table records 300,000 to 350,000 distinct CDR3 sequences, under 15% of them present only once. The sequencing sample was made of blood, either unsorted or a sorted T cell fraction (not recorded which). These receptor sequences come from a male donor with ankylosing spondylitis or in good health (not recorded which). The CDR3 runs from the conserved cysteine through the conserved F or W. Fields, in order: J gene, V gene, D gene, clone size, CDR3 protein, CDR3 DNA. A D gene is named only where the DNA matches it firmly. Not every row has a clone size; where given, it reads once, few, many or a size class.

J gene: TRBJ1-1
V gene: TRBV11-2
D gene: NA
clone size: NA
CDR3 protein: CASSSVMGNTEAFF
CDR3 DNA: TGTGCCAGCAGCTCCGTGATGGGGAACACTGAAGCTTTCTTT

J gene: TRBJ2-2
V gene: TRBV2
D gene: NA
clone size: few
CDR3 protein: CASTKGVTGELFF
CDR3 DNA: TGTGCCAGCACGAAAGGGGTCACCGGGGAGCTGTTTTTT

J gene: TRBJ1-4
V gene: TRBV5-1
D gene: NA
clone size: many
CDR3 protein: CASSLTGGDPNEKLFF
CDR3 DNA: TGCGCCAGCAGCTTAACTGGGGGCGACCCCAATGAAAAACTGTTTTTT

J gene: TRBJ2-7
V gene: TRBV11-2
D gene: NA
clone size: NA
CDR3 protein: CASRPPMSYEQYF
CDR3 DNA: TGTGCCAGCCGCCCTCCGATGTCTTACGAGCAGTACTTC

J gene: TRBJ2-5
V gene: TRBV12-3/TRBV12-4
D gene: TRBD2
clone size: medium-sized
CDR3 protein: CASSQLAGLPGETQYF
CDR3 DNA: TGTGCCAGCAGCCAACTAGCGGGGCTACCCGGGGAGACCCAGTACTTC

J gene: TRBJ2-7
V gene: TRBV5-1
D gene: TRBD2
clone size: few
CDR3 protein: CASSFDSGRLYEQYF
CDR3 DNA: TGCGCCAGCAGCTTCGATAGCGGGAGGCTCTACGAGCAGTACTTC

J gene: TRBJ2-3
V gene: TRBV12-3/TRBV12-4
D gene: NA
clone size: many
CDR3 protein: CASSRGDTQYF
CDR3 DNA: TGTGCCAGCAGTAGGGGAGATACGCAGTATTTT

J gene: TRBJ1-1
V gene: TRBV5-1
D gene: NA
clone size: many
CDR3 protein: CASSGNTEAFF
CDR3 DNA: TGTGCCAGCAGCGGGAACACTGAAGCTTTCTTT

J gene: TRBJ2-2
V gene: TRBV12-3/TRBV12-4
D gene: NA
clone size: NA
CDR3 protein: CASSKQGNTGELFF
CDR3 DNA: TGTGCCAGCAGTAAACAGGGGAACACCGGGGAGCTGTTTTTT

J gene: TRBJ2-3
V gene: TRBV7-9
D gene: NA
clone size: NA
CDR3 protein: CASSPGRAVDTQYF
CDR3 DNA: TGTGCCAGCAGCCCGGGACGGGCGGTAGATACGCAGTATTTT

J gene: TRBJ2-1
V gene: TRBV20-1
D gene: NA
clone size: NA
CDR3 protein: CSAERRGGEQFF
CDR3 DNA: TGCAGTGCTGAGCGCAGGGGGGGTGAGCAGTTCTTC

J gene: TRBJ2-7
V gene: TRBV5-1
D gene: TRBD1
clone size: few
CDR3 protein: CASSLAQGVAYEQYF
CDR3 DNA: TGCGCCAGCAGCTTGGCACAGGGGGTTGCCTACGAGCAGTACTTC

J gene: TRBJ2-3
V gene: TRBV12-3/TRBV12-4
D gene: NA
clone size: many
CDR3 protein: CASSLRGDTQYF
CDR3 DNA: TGTGCCAGCAGTTTAAGGGGAGATACGCAGTATTTT

J gene: TRBJ2-5
V gene: TRBV7-8
D gene: NA
clone size: few
CDR3 protein: CASSIFIGHPWNQYF
CDR3 DNA: TGTGCCAGCAGCATATTTATTGGACACCCCTGGAACCAGTACTTC

J gene: TRBJ1-1
V gene: TRBV12-3/TRBV12-4
D gene: NA
clone size: few
CDR3 protein: CASSSGDTEAFF
CDR3 DNA: TGTGCCAGCAGTTCCGGCGACACTGAAGCTTTCTTT

J gene: TRBJ2-4
V gene: TRBV25-1
D gene: NA
clone size: NA
CDR3 protein: CASSAPFSNIQYF
CDR3 DNA: TGTGCCAGCAGTGCACCTTTCTCCAACATTCAGTACTTC

J gene: TRBJ2-3
V gene: TRBV5-1
D gene: TRBD2
clone size: few
CDR3 protein: CASSHKLAGSTDTQYF
CDR3 DNA: TGCGCCAGCAGCCACAAACTAGCGGGAAGCACAGATACGCAGTATTTT

J gene: TRBJ2-1
V gene: TRBV5-1
D gene: TRBD2
clone size: NA
CDR3 protein: CASSPHASGLYPNEQFF
CDR3 DNA: TGCGCCAGCAGCCCCCACGCTAGCGGGCTTTACCCCAATGAGCAGTTCTTC

J gene: TRBJ1-4
V gene: TRBV7-9
D gene: NA
clone size: NA
CDR3 protein: CASSLDGVRGEKLFF
CDR3 DNA: TGTGCCAGCAGCTTAGACGGGGTGCGTGGTGAAAAACTGTTTTTT

J gene: TRBJ2-5
V gene: TRBV11-2
D gene: NA
clone size: NA
CDR3 protein: CASSSMETQYF
CDR3 DNA: TGTGCCAGCAGTTCTATGGAGACCCAGTACTTC

J gene: TRBJ1-1
V gene: TRBV3-1
D gene: TRBD1
clone size: few
CDR3 protein: CASSQGDRNTEAFF
CDR3 DNA: TGTGCCAGCAGTCAGGGGGATAGGAACACTGAAGCTTTCTTT

J gene: TRBJ2-7
V gene: TRBV3-1
D gene: NA
clone size: NA
CDR3 protein: CASSPTTGRIPYEQYF
CDR3 DNA: TGTGCCAGCAGCCCCACTACGGGGCGCATTCCTTACGAGCAGTACTTC

J gene: TRBJ2-1
V gene: TRBV3-1
D gene: TRBD2
clone size: NA
CDR3 protein: CASSQESGRYNEQFF
CDR3 DNA: TGTGCCAGCAGCCAAGAGAGCGGGAGGTACAATGAGCAGTTCTTC

J gene: TRBJ2-1
V gene: TRBV12-3/TRBV12-4
D gene: NA
clone size: few
CDR3 protein: CASSLETAFNEQFF
CDR3 DNA: TGTGCCAGCAGTTTAGAGACAGCCTTCAATGAGCAGTTCTTC

J gene: TRBJ2-3
V gene: TRBV4-1
D gene: NA
clone size: NA
CDR3 protein: CASSQEHTDTQYF
CDR3 DNA: TGCGCCAGCAGCCAAGAGCACACAGATACGCAGTATTTT

J gene: TRBJ2-3
V gene: TRBV5-1
D gene: NA
clone size: NA
CDR3 protein: CASSVGMSTDTQYF
CDR3 DNA: TGCGCCAGCAGCGTTGGGATGTCCACAGATACGCAGTATTTT

J gene: TRBJ1-6
V gene: TRBV6-5
D gene: TRBD1
clone size: few
CDR3 protein: CASSYGQDNSPLHF
CDR3 DNA: TGTGCCAGCAGTTACGGACAGGATAATTCACCCCTCCACTTT

J gene: TRBJ2-5
V gene: TRBV7-9
D gene: NA
clone size: NA
CDR3 protein: CASSLAGFGETQYF
CDR3 DNA: TGTGCCAGCAGCTTAGCAGGGTTCGGAGAGACCCAGTACTTC

J gene: TRBJ2-6
V gene: TRBV12-3/TRBV12-4
D gene: NA
clone size: NA
CDR3 protein: CAVPRTHHAYGANVLTF
CDR3 DNA: TGTGCCGTACCGAGGACTCATCACGCCTATGGGGCCAACGTCCTGACTTTC

J gene: TRBJ2-6
V gene: TRBV5-5
D gene: NA
clone size: few
CDR3 protein: CATSGAGANVLTF
CDR3 DNA: TGTGCCACCTCCGGTGCTGGGGCCAACGTCCTGACTTTC

J gene: TRBJ1-1
V gene: TRBV5-1
D gene: NA
clone size: many
CDR3 protein: CASSLGHSNTEAFF
CDR3 DNA: TGCGCCAGCAGCTTGGGACACTCGAACACTGAAGCTTTCTTT

J gene: TRBJ1-6
V gene: TRBV3-1
D gene: NA
clone size: few
CDR3 protein: CASSPRTASYNSPLHF
CDR3 DNA: TGTGCCAGCTCACCCCGGACAGCCTCCTATAATTCACCCCTCCACTTT

J gene: TRBJ2-5
V gene: TRBV12-3/TRBV12-4
D gene: TRBD2
clone size: NA
CDR3 protein: CASSPGVAGGQETQYF
CDR3 DNA: TGTGCCAGCAGTCCCGGGGTAGCGGGGGGCCAAGAGACCCAGTACTTC

J gene: TRBJ2-5
V gene: TRBV11-2
D gene: TRBD2
clone size: few
CDR3 protein: CASSPQTSGETQYF
CDR3 DNA: TGTGCCAGCAGCCCCCAGACTAGCGGGGAGACCCAGTACTTC

J gene: TRBJ1-2
V gene: TRBV7-9
D gene: NA
clone size: many
CDR3 protein: CASSYRSGNYGYTF
CDR3 DNA: TGTGCCAGCAGCTACCGATCCGGGAACTATGGCTACACCTTC

J gene: TRBJ2-7
V gene: TRBV5-1
D gene: TRBD2
clone size: few
CDR3 protein: CASSAGTSGFYEQYF
CDR3 DNA: TGCGCCAGCAGCGCAGGGACTAGCGGCTTCTACGAGCAGTACTTC

J gene: TRBJ2-7
V gene: TRBV27
D gene: NA
clone size: few
CDR3 protein: CASRQQGGYEQYF
CDR3 DNA: TGTGCCAGCAGACAACAGGGAGGCTACGAGCAGTACTTC

J gene: TRBJ1-6
V gene: TRBV2
D gene: TRBD1
clone size: NA
CDR3 protein: CASSDGTGYSPLHF
CDR3 DNA: TGTGCCAGCAGTGACGGGACAGGGTATTCACCCCTCCACTTT

J gene: TRBJ2-1
V gene: TRBV20-1
D gene: NA
clone size: few
CDR3 protein: CSAYRRSSYNEQFF
CDR3 DNA: TGCAGTGCTTACAGGCGCTCTTCCTACAATGAGCAGTTCTTC

J gene: TRBJ1-2
V gene: TRBV12-3/TRBV12-4
D gene: NA
clone size: NA
CDR3 protein: CASRGAGFYGYTF
CDR3 DNA: TGTGCCAGCAGGGGTGCGGGGTTTTATGGCTACACCTTC

J gene: TRBJ1-1
V gene: TRBV6-1
D gene: NA
clone size: NA
CDR3 protein: CASSVDRQTEAFF
CDR3 DNA: TGTGCCAGCAGTGTCGACAGACAGACTGAAGCTTTCTTT

J gene: TRBJ1-2
V gene: TRBV12-3/TRBV12-4
D gene: NA
clone size: few
CDR3 protein: CASSLVSGYGYTF
CDR3 DNA: TGTGCCAGCAGTTTAGTCTCCGGCTATGGCTACACCTTC

J gene: TRBJ2-2
V gene: TRBV27
D gene: TRBD2
clone size: NA
CDR3 protein: CASSLYSGKTGGELFF
CDR3 DNA: TGTGCCAGCAGTTTATATAGCGGGAAAACGGGGGGGGAGCTGTTTTTT

J gene: TRBJ1-6
V gene: TRBV2
D gene: NA
clone size: NA
CDR3 protein: CASSEGQKVSPLHF
CDR3 DNA: TGTGCCAGCAGTGAAGGACAAAAGGTGTCACCCCTCCACTTT

J gene: TRBJ2-1
V gene: TRBV9
D gene: TRBD2
clone size: few
CDR3 protein: CASSALTSGKRGEQFF
CDR3 DNA: TGTGCCAGCAGCGCCCTGACTAGCGGGAAGAGGGGTGAGCAGTTCTTC

J gene: TRBJ1-1
V gene: TRBV2
D gene: NA
clone size: few
CDR3 protein: CASTRALNTEAFF
CDR3 DNA: TGTGCCAGCACAAGGGCCCTGAACACTGAAGCTTTCTTT

J gene: TRBJ2-2
V gene: TRBV20-1
D gene: NA
clone size: NA
CDR3 protein: CSASRFGQFNGELFF
CDR3 DNA: TGCAGTGCTAGCCGTTTTGGACAGTTCAACGGGGAGCTGTTTTTT

J gene: TRBJ2-1
V gene: TRBV5-1
D gene: NA
clone size: few
CDR3 protein: CASSLNAGYNEQFF
CDR3 DNA: TGCGCCAGCAGCTTAAACGCGGGGTACAATGAGCAGTTCTTC

J gene: TRBJ2-2
V gene: TRBV6-5
D gene: NA
clone size: few
CDR3 protein: CASSYAPRGSGELFF
CDR3 DNA: TGTGCCAGCAGTTACGCCCCACGGGGGAGCGGGGAGCTGTTTTTT

J gene: TRBJ1-1
V gene: TRBV12-3/TRBV12-4
D gene: NA
clone size: few
CDR3 protein: CASSLGESEAFF
CDR3 DNA: TGTGCCAGCAGTTTGGGGGAATCGGAAGCTTTCTTT

J gene: TRBJ1-5
V gene: TRBV20-1
D gene: NA
clone size: few
CDR3 protein: CSARDRLRDHPNQPQHF
CDR3 DNA: TGCAGTGCTAGAGATCGTTTGCGGGACCATCCAAATCAGCCCCAGCATTTT

J gene: TRBJ2-1
V gene: TRBV3-1
D gene: NA
clone size: few
CDR3 protein: CASSQGGGEQFF
CDR3 DNA: TGTGCCAGCAGCCAAGGGGGAGGTGAGCAGTTCTTC

J gene: TRBJ1-1
V gene: TRBV6-1
D gene: NA
clone size: NA
CDR3 protein: CASSEAWDLEAFF
CDR3 DNA: TGTGCCAGCAGTGAAGCTTGGGACCTTGAAGCTTTCTTT

J gene: TRBJ1-4
V gene: TRBV12-3/TRBV12-4
D gene: NA
clone size: NA
CDR3 protein: CASSSPYNNEKLFF
CDR3 DNA: TGTGCCAGCAGTTCCCCCTATAATAATGAAAAACTGTTTTTT

J gene: TRBJ2-7
V gene: TRBV12-3/TRBV12-4
D gene: TRBD1
clone size: few
CDR3 protein: CASTRDRGGYEQYF
CDR3 DNA: TGTGCCAGCACCCGCGACAGGGGGGGGTACGAGCAGTACTTC